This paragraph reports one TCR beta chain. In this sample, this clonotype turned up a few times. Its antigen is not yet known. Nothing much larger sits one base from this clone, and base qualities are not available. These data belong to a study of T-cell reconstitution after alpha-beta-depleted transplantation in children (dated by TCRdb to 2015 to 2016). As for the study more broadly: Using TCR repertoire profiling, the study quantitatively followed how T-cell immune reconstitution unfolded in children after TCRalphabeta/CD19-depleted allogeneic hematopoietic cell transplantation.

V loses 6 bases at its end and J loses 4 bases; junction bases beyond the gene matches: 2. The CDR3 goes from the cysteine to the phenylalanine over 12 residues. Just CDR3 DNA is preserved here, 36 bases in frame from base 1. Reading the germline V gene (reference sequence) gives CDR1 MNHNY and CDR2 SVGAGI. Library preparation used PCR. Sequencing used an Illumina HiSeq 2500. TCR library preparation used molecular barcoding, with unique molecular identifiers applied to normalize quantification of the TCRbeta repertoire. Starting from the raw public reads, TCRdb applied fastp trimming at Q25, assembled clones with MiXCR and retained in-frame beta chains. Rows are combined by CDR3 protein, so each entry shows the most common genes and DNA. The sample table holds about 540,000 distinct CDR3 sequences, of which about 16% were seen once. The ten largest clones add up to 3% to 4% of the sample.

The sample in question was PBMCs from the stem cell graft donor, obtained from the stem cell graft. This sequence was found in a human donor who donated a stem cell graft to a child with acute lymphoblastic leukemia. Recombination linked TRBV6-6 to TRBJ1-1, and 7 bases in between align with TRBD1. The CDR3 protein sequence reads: CASRDRATEAFF. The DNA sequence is TGTGCCAGCAGAGACAGGGCCACTGAAGCTTTCTTT.